A selection of T cell receptor beta chains follows, all from one sample in a study of PD-L1 blockade in urothelial cancer. Profiled with immunoSEQ multiplex PCR; TCRdb holds only in-frame clones, not every one. The sample yields around 40,000 clones, 82% seen once. The sample in question was PBMCs, obtained around atezolizumab (anti-PD-L1) treatment. The receptors were sampled from a man aged 55 to 70 with urothelial cancer. CDR3s leave out the opening cysteine and the closing phenylalanine or tryptophan.

V,J,CDR3
TRBV5-5,TRBJ2-7,ASSLGVGPSYEQY
TRBV5-5,TRBJ2-7,ASSYQGAREQY
TRBV6-6,TRBJ1-2,ASIFPGAGTYGYT
TRBV6-5,TRBJ2-7,ASSFSGAGGPREQY
TRBV19,TRBJ1-5,ATTGRRNSNQPQH
TRBV10-1,TRBJ2-3,ASSLSRDREQY
TRBV11-2,TRBJ2-1,ASSAIGWGDYNEQF
TRBV20-1,TRBJ2-7,SANVPEGQY
TRBV6-6,TRBJ1-1,ASILQGTEAF
TRBV4-2,TRBJ1-2,ASSQAQDDNYGYT
TRBV5-1,TRBJ2-7,ASSPRTENSYEQY
TRBV5-5,TRBJ2-2,ASRGGSGGVTGELF
TRBV7-2,TRBJ2-1,ASSLMVRVIGQF
TRBV5-1,TRBJ1-3,ASSRQIDRPLGNTIY
TRBV29-1,TRBJ1-2,SVDRMGNYGYT
TRBV28,TRBJ1-1,ASSLLKNTEAF
TRBV20-1,TRBJ2-1,SASGKNEQF
TRBV11-1,TRBJ2-1,ASSPRDRSYNEQF
TRBV5-5,TRBJ1-5,ASSLGDRGGNQPQH
TRBV7-2,TRBJ1-5,ASSSYSNQPQH
TRBV30,TRBJ1-1,AWHQGRTEAF
TRBV29-1,TRBJ2-7,SVEGHRGTRRGIVYEQY
TRBV18,TRBJ2-3,ASSLIQGRDTQY
TRBV15,TRBJ2-7,ATSREYREGGYEQY
TRBV14,TRBJ1-1,ASSQADFMNTEAF
TRBV30,TRBJ2-1,AWRGGSGTYNEQF
TRBV29-1,TRBJ1-1,SVAPKLRQGGAF
TRBV11-3,TRBJ2-5,ASSLDYPGETQY
TRBV7-2,TRBJ2-2,ASRTTFAGGPGELF
TRBV2,TRBJ1-6,ASRARTGGNSPLH
TRBV19,TRBJ2-2,ASSTGVGGELF
TRBV11-2,TRBJ2-7,ASSRLGGGSSYEQY
TRBV16,TRBJ2-1,ASSALADEQF
TRBV29-1,TRBJ2-7,SASPGTGGYEQY
TRBV5-1,TRBJ1-2,ASSLGQGATGGYT
TRBV6-5,TRBJ1-1,ASSPTGYSDTEAF
TRBV28,TRBJ2-5,ASSFPDRGETQY
TRBV18,TRBJ2-3,ASSPYQGGPDTQY
TRBV29-1,TRBJ2-7,SVGSKYNEQY
TRBV5-1,TRBJ1-4,ASSSAGGNEKLF
TRBV6-6,TRBJ1-2,ASSYSGGANYGYT
TRBV5-1,TRBJ2-3,ASSLDESTQY
TRBV10-3,TRBJ1-2,AISGQGKNYGYT
TRBV29-1,TRBJ2-7,SVGWAGTEQY
TRBV10-3,TRBJ1-1,AISAGQGDTEAF
TRBV2,TRBJ2-4,ASSDPLGGDRNIQY
TRBV5-1,TRBJ2-7,ASSLSLRLAGEENEQY